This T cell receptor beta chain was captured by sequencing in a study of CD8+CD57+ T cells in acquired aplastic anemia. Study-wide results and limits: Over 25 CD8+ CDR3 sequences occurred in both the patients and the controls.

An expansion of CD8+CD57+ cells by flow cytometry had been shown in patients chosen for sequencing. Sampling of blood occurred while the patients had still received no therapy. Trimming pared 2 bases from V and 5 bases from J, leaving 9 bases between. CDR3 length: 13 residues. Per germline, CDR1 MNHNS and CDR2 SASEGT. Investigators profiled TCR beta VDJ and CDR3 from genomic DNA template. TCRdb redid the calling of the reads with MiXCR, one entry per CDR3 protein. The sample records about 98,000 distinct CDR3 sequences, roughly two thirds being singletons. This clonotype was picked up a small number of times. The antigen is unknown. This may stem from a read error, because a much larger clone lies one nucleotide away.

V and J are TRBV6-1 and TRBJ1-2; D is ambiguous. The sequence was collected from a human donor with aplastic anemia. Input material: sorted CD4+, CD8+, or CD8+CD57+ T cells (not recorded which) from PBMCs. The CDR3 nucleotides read TGTGCCAGCAGTGAACTAGGGCTTTATGGCTACACCTTC. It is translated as CASSELGLYGYTF.